The entry below gives a single T cell receptor (beta chain) sequence along with its context. The target of this receptor is not known. Base qualities are not provided; no much larger clone lies one nucleotide away. This entry comes from a study of blood T cell repertoires in COVID-19 (dated by TCRdb to about 2020). At the level of the whole study: Collaborator samples came from the United States, Italy and Spain and covered acute and convalescent phases of COVID-19. The material from the prospective study consisted of cDNA or gDNA derived from T cells, B-cell-depleted T cells, or PBMCs. The dataset comprised deeply sampled blood TCRbeta repertoires from subjects exposed to, actively infected with, or recovered from COVID-19. The repertoires were released in a freely available public database meant as a resource for research on the immune response to SARS-CoV-2. The samples were drawn from two sources: the first 160 participants of the ongoing ImmuneRACE study, and fewer than 1,500 subjects contributed by 6 global collaborators. The sample metadata nearly always contained a de-identified subject ID, COVID-19 status, age in years and sex. Where HLA class I and class II types were available, the types were taken from metadata supplied by the sample provider, not from assay-based typing. Overall study results and their limits: How much clinical and demographic metadata was included differed by source and by participant, and the metadata was provided uncurated.

TCRbeta CDR3 regions were amplified from genomic DNA using the immunoSEQ Assay, a bias-controlled multiplex PCR. The authors' pipeline ran thus. The number of nucleated cells in each sample was estimated from the amplification of reference gene primers within the assay. To quantify the absolute abundance of each unique TCRbeta CDR3 rearrangement, sequence reads were collapsed and filtered. For each sample, productive Simpson clonality was calculated as the square root of Simpson's diversity index across productive rearrangements. TCRdb provides this immuneACCESS table in a form limited to in-frame rearrangements. Some clones are lacking; in checked studies, under half of them reflect an unresolved V gene, and why the rest are absent is not known. From that table come the V and J calls and clone size; the DNA was used to work out D and trimming. In this sample the table shows some 210,000 clones, approximately 88% of which occur a single time. About 9.3% of the sample comes from the top ten.

In the prospective study, participants were about 18 to 100 years old, resided in fewer than 25 geographic areas of the United States, and were enrolled through a virtual design. In the prospective study, participants were assigned to cohorts based on the clinical history participants reported in a screening survey and a study questionnaire. In the prospective study, whole blood, serum and a nasopharyngeal or oropharyngeal swab were collected from each participant by mobile phlebotomists. Participants in the prospective study had the option to provide additional blood draws and questionnaires over a 2-month period. Blood samples from the prospective study were shipped frozen or at room temperature prior to DNA extraction. There are 13 amino acids in the CDR3, from cysteine to phenylalanine inclusive. Only the CDR3 DNA stays, 39 bases, in frame from base 1. From the germline V gene, CDR1 is SNHLY and CDR2 is FYNNEI. V is clipped by 2 bases and J by 2 bases, and the sequence between their germline boundaries is 7 bases long.

Here the chain combines TRBV2 and TRBJ2-7; possibly the D gene is TRBD2, per 5 matching bases. The clonotype originates from a man aged 18 to 30 with acute COVID-19. The sequenced material came from PBMCs or T cells enriched from blood (not recorded which). Here is the DNA: TGTGCCAGCAGTGAATCCGGGACCTACGAGCAGTACTTC. Its amino acids are CASSESGTYEQYF.